Following are 31 T cell receptor beta chains from one sample sequenced in a study of blood T cell repertoires in COVID-19. Measured with immunoSEQ multiplex PCR; TCRdb has only the in-frame clones, and not every one. The sample records roughly 200,000 clones, around 85% being singletons. Sequenced: PBMCs or T cells enriched from blood (not recorded which). The source is a man between 35 and 55 years old who had recovered from COVID-19.

As concerns this clone: The junction and the germline gene differ at one end; a read error may be behind it. The chain has TRBV6-5 and TRBJ2-7; D uncertain. There are 15 residues in the CDR3. Germline V gene data show CDR1 as MNHEY and CDR2 as SVGAGI. The CDR3 spells CASTARHQPSSEQYF. The CDR3 coding sequence is TGTGCCAGCACCGCACGACACCAACCCTCCTCCGAGCAGTACTTC.

This clone came up once. The CDR3 protein is CAISESRGTVRNTEAFF. The CDR3 bases are TGTGCCATCAGTGAGTCCCGAGGGACAGTCCGCAACACTGAAGCTTTCTTT. J is TRBJ1-1 and V is TRBV10-3; 7 nucleotides match TRBD1. The CDR3 runs 17 residues. Germline V gives CDR1 ENHRY, CDR2 SYGVKD. The V segment lost 0 bases and the J segment 2 bases; nucleotides outside the gene matches: 9.

This chain links TRBV6-5 with TRBJ2-7, with 10 bases fitting TRBD2. V trimming: 6 bases; J trimming: 3 bases; junction bases outside the gene matches: 2. Germline-derived CDR1 and CDR2 are MNHEY and SVGAGI. This CDR3 has 13 residues. In DNA, the CDR3 is TGTGCCAGCAGGTCTAGCGGGAGCTACGAGCAGTACTTC. The encoded protein is CASRSSGSYEQYF.

CDR3 amino acids: CASSYSKLTEAFF. The DNA of the CDR3 is TGTGCCAGCAGTTACTCAAAGCTCACTGAAGCTTTCTTT. The rearrangement uses TRBV6-5 and TRBJ1-1; D is unclear. The germline V and J ends were trimmed by 0 bases and 4 bases, with 6 bases remaining between them. Germline CDR1 and CDR2: MNHEY and SVGAGI. The CDR3 is 13 residues long.

This chain uses TRBV2 with TRBJ2-7, with no clear D. The length of the CDR3 is 11 residues. The germline V gene encodes CDR1 SNHLY and CDR2 FYNNEI. The V end lost 7 bases, the J end lost 3 bases, and 7 bases lay between the germline ends. This CDR3 reads CASTRSYEQYF. CDR3 in DNA: TGTGCCAGCACAAGGAGCTACGAGCAGTACTTC.

In this sample, this clone turned up once. V gene TRBV5-1 combines with J gene TRBJ2-7, with a weak D call TRBD2 (6 bases). There are 13 residues in the CDR3. Per the germline V gene, CDR1 is SGHRS and CDR2 is YFSETQ. The V end lost 0 bases, the J end lost 6 bases, and 10 bases lay between the germline ends. CDR3 region: CASSLVGGSEQYF. DNA for the CDR3: TGCGCCAGCAGCTTGGTTGGGGGGAGCGAGCAGTACTTC.

This clone showed up just once. The V gene is TRBV27, the J gene TRBJ1-4, with a tentative D call TRBD1 (6 bases). V was trimmed by 4 bases and J by 5 bases, leaving 14 bases between them. The CDR3 runs to 15 residues. CDR1 and CDR2 (germline): MNHEY, SMNVEV (reference sequence). The DNA of the CDR3 is TGTGCCAGCAGTTCAATGACAGGTGGCAATGAAAAACTGTTTTTT. Amino acids: CASSSMTGGNEKLFF.

The CDR3 region has the DNA TGTGCCAGCTCGGCCGGGACAGAGGTTAACTATGGCTACACCTTC. This codes for CASSAGTEVNYGYTF. The chain has TRBV18 and TRBJ1-2, with TRBD1 matching over 7 bases. With 6 bases clipped from V and 1 base from J, the junction kept 8 bases outside the gene matches. The CDR3 totals 15 residues. From germline, CDR1 is KGHSH and CDR2 LQKENI.

The chain has TRBV2 and TRBJ2-7; 11 bases fit TRBD2. The CDR3 has 14 amino acids. Unmatched junction bases numbered 2, after V lost 5 bases and J lost 2 bases. Germline V lookup: CDR1 SNHLY, CDR2 FYNNEI. CDR3 bases: TGTGCCAGCAGTCTAGCGGGAGGCCCCTACGAGCAGTACTTC. Translated, it gives CASSLAGGPYEQYF.

About this clone: Other DNA variants within this sample encode the same CDR3. The V and J genes are TRBV19 and TRBJ1-1; the D is unclear. Trimming pared 3 bases from V and 1 base from J, leaving 6 bases between. The germline V gene has CDR1 LNHDA and CDR2 SQIVND (reference sequence). This CDR3 is 13 amino acids long. The CDR3 sequence is CASSINGNTEAFF. CDR3 nucleotides: TGTGCCAGTAGTATCAACGGGAACACTGAAGCTTTCTTT. Combining the CDR3 with reference TRBV19 and TRBJ1-1 gives the whole variable domain DGGITQSPKYLFRKEGQNVTLSCEQNLNHDAMYWYRQDPGQGLRLIYYSQIVNDFQKGDIAEGYSVSREKKESFPLTVTSAQKNPTAFYLCASSINGNTEAFFGQGTRLTVV.

The chain links TRBV5-1 to TRBJ2-2; TRBD2 matches 10 bases. J gave up 5 bases and V 4 bases, and 8 bases lay outside the gene matches. The CDR3 covers 16 residues. Looked up from germline, CDR1 is SGHRS and CDR2 is YFSETQ. CDR3 DNA sequence: TGCGCCAGCAGCCGCCTAGCGGGAGTACAAACCGGGGAGCTGTTTTTT. Its protein product is CASSRLAGVQTGELFF. The full variable domain, with the rest looked up from reference TRBV5-1 and TRBJ2-2, is KAGVTQTPRYLIKTRGQQVTLSCSPISGHRSVSWYQQTPGQGLQFLFEYFSETQRNKGNFPGRFSGRQFSNSRSEMNVSTLELGDSALYLCASSRLAGVQTGELFFGEGSRLTVL.

The gene calls are TRBV7-2 and TRBJ2-7; 9 nucleotides match TRBD2. CDR3 length: 15 residues. Germline CDR1 is SGHTA and CDR2 is FQGNSA. The junction had 11 bases not matched to a gene; V was cut back by 7 bases and J by 4 bases. The CDR3, as DNA: TGTGCCAGCATCGATATGGTGCGGGGGGGATACGAGCAGTACTTC. Translated: CASIDMVRGGYEQYF.

This CDR3 reads CASSPGAGSGYTF. CDR3 sequence (DNA): TGTGCCAGCAGCCCAGGGGCAGGGAGTGGCTACACCTTC. This chain links TRBV11-2 with TRBJ1-2, with a possible D match to TRBD1 (6 bases). The CDR3 sequence is 13 residues long. The V end lost 5 bases, the J end lost 7 bases, and 14 bases lay between the germline ends. Germline lookup yields CDR1 SGHAT and CDR2 FQNNGV.

The rearrangement joins TRBV7-2 to TRBJ2-7, with TRBD1 as a possible D gene (7 bases). V was pared by 1 base and J by 4 bases, with 14 bases between. Per germline, CDR1 SGHTA and CDR2 FQGNSA. The CDR3 contains 15 residues. The chain's CDR3 is CASSLGAGGRYEQYF. CDR3 coding DNA: TGTGCCAGCAGCTTAGGGGCAGGGGGGAGATACGAGCAGTACTTC.

In DNA form, the CDR3 reads TGCGCCAGCTCCGAAATCGGTCTGACTAGGGATTCACCCCTCCACTTT. Amino acid sequence: CASSEIGLTRDSPLHF. This sequence joins TRBV5-1 and TRBJ1-6; no definite D call. Germline V CDR1 and CDR2: SGHRS, YFSETQ. The germline V and J ends were trimmed by 7 bases and 8 bases, with 22 bases remaining between them. The length of the CDR3 is 16 residues.

The chain has TRBV6-5 and TRBJ2-1; 9 positions match TRBD2. Germline CDR1 MNHEY, CDR2 SVGAGI. The CDR3 totals 14 residues. The trim removed 7 bases at V and 8 bases at J, leaving 9 bases unmatched. CDR3 sequence (DNA): TGTGCCAGCAACCCGGGACTAGCTAGATATGAGCAGTTCTTC. Its protein product is CASNPGLARYEQFF.

This chain uses TRBV28 with TRBJ2-7, with 10 nucleotides matching TRBD2. The CDR3 is 15 amino acids. Germline CDR1 and CDR2: MDHEN and SYDVKM. Trimming took 2 bases from V and 4 from J; bases not matched to a gene: 5. CDR3 sequence: CASSLGPSGSYEQYF. The CDR3, as DNA: TGTGCCAGCAGTTTAGGTCCTAGCGGGAGTTACGAGCAGTACTTC.

J is TRBJ2-2 and V is TRBV4-3; TRBD2 matches 8 bases. The CDR3 is 17 amino acids. Germline CDR1 is LGHNA and CDR2 is YSLEER. V dropped 2 bases and J dropped 7; count of bases not matched to a gene: 12. The CDR3 reads CASSQPKAGEKVGELFF. CDR3 in DNA: TGCGCCAGCAGCCAACCAAAAGCGGGAGAAAAGGTCGGGGAGCTGTTTTTT.

This sequence joins TRBV14 and TRBJ1-2, with unresolved D. This CDR3 contains 16 residues. Looked up from germline, CDR1 is SGHDN and CDR2 is FVKESK. Trimming removed 4 bases at V and 3 bases at J, with 18 bases between. CDR3 DNA sequence: TGTGCCAGCAGCCCCCGATTGTCCCAGGAAGACTATGGCTACACCTTC. Amino acid sequence: CASSPRLSQEDYGYTF.

The rearrangement links TRBV7-9 to TRBJ2-5; D perhaps matches TRBD1 (6 bases). Germline-derived CDR1 and CDR2 are SEHNR and FQNEAQ (reference sequence). The CDR3 runs 14 residues. The V end lost 3 bases, the J end lost 3 bases, and 11 bases lay between the germline ends. The DNA of the CDR3 is TGTGCCAGCAGCTTCCACAGGGAGAAAGAGACCCAGTACTTC. Encoded protein: CASSFHREKETQYF.

The chain links TRBV5-1 to TRBJ2-1; TRBD2 aligns across 8 bases. Germline trimming cut 0 bases from V and 0 bases from J; bases unmatched to any gene: 5. Germline loops: CDR1 SGHRS, CDR2 YFSETQ. The CDR3 extends over 17 amino acids. The CDR3, as DNA: TGCGCCAGCAGCTTGGATTTTGCGGGGGGCTCCTACAATGAGCAGTTCTTC. It encodes CASSLDFAGGSYNEQFF.

The chain uses TRBV7-9 and TRBJ1-5, with D perhaps TRBD1 (6 bases). The CDR3 is made up of 15 amino acids. Looked up from germline, CDR1 is SEHNR and CDR2 is FQNEAQ (reference sequence). V lost 6 bases and J lost 1, with 13 bases in between. CDR3 nucleotides: TGTGCCAGCAGTTACAACAGGGTGAGCAATCAGCCCCAGCATTTT. Its translation: CASSYNRVSNQPQHF.

The gene calls are TRBV4-1 and TRBJ1-3; 7 bases align to TRBD1. This CDR3 has 17 residues. Germline trimming cut 2 bases from V and 1 base from J; bases unmatched to any gene: 8. CDR1 is MGHRA, CDR2 YSYEKL, per germline. CDR3 DNA sequence: TGCGCCAGCAGCCAACCGAATCAGGGACAGTCTGGAAACACCATATATTTT. Translated, it gives CASSQPNQGQSGNTIYF.

This chain links TRBV28 with TRBJ2-3, with D perhaps matching TRBD2 (5 bases). This CDR3 contains 17 residues. Per germline, CDR1 MDHEN and CDR2 SYDVKM. Trimming cost V 4 bases and J 0 bases, with 17 bases left between them. CDR3: CASSSESASGSTDTQYF. The CDR3 DNA is TGTGCCAGCAGTTCCGAATCGGCCAGCGGCAGCACAGATACGCAGTATTTT.

The chain employs TRBV7-9 and TRBJ1-6, with a weak D call TRBD1 (5 bases). Trimming removed 2 bases from V and 2 bases from J, with 19 bases in between. CDR3 size: 19 residues. Germline V gene sequence: CDR1 SEHNR, CDR2 FQNEAQ (reference sequence). The CDR3 is CASSLSRMTVSAYNSPLHF. The CDR3 nucleotides are TGTGCCAGCAGCTTATCTCGGATGACAGTCTCCGCCTATAATTCACCCCTCCACTTT.

This clone showed up just a few times. The chain is built from TRBV19 and TRBJ1-6; TRBD1 matches at 8 bases. This CDR3 comprises 14 residues. From germline, CDR1 is LNHDA and CDR2 SQIVND (reference sequence). V trimming: 6 bases; J trimming: 7 bases; junction bases outside the gene matches: 5. This CDR3 reads CASSPDRENSPLHF. The CDR3 DNA is TGTGCCAGTAGCCCGGACAGGGAGAATTCACCCCTCCACTTT.

The V call is TRBV4-2, the J call TRBJ1-5; a possible D gene is TRBD1 (6 bases). The germline V gene has CDR1 LGHNA and CDR2 YNFKEQ. The CDR3 has 16 residues. The ends were cut back, 5 bases at V and 7 bases at J, with 21 bases in the middle. In DNA form, the CDR3 reads TGTGCCAGCAGCGCTGTCGGAACAGGGAAAGGGCAGCCCCAGCATTTT. Its translation is CASSAVGTGKGQPQHF.

CDR3 in amino acids: CASKVGHRNQPQHF. The CDR3 nucleotides read TGTGCCAGCAAAGTGGGCCACCGCAATCAGCCCCAGCATTTT. The chain combines TRBV21-1 with TRBJ1-5; the table's D gene call, TRBD1, was not cross checked with the DNA. TRBV21-1 is an annotated pseudogene. The CDR3 runs to 14 residues.

This clone was seen more than once but under ten times. The chain employs TRBV19 and TRBJ2-1; 12 bases line up with TRBD2. Losses at the gene ends were 4 bases for V and 8 bases for J; bases not matched to a gene: 12. The CDR3 consists of 17 residues. Germline loops: CDR1 LNHDA, CDR2 SQIVND (reference sequence). CDR3 bases: TGTGCCAGTAGTAAATTACAACTAGCGGGAGGAGGGGATGAGCAGTTCTTC. As protein: CASSKLQLAGGGDEQFF.

The CDR3 region is CASSAGQGRGSSGANVLTF. In DNA form, the CDR3 reads TGTGCCAGCAGCGCCGGACAGGGGCGGGGAAGCTCTGGGGCCAACGTCCTGACTTTC. The V and J genes are TRBV7-2 and TRBJ2-6; 9 positions match TRBD1. Germline CDR1 and CDR2: SGHTA and FQGNSA. V dropped 5 bases and J dropped 0; count of bases not matched to a gene: 11. CDR3 size: 19 residues. The entire variable domain, with the rest obtained from reference TRBV7-2 and TRBJ2-6, is as follows: GAGVSQSPSNKVTEKGKDVELRCDPISGHTALYWYRQSLGQGLEFLIYFQGNSAPDKSGLPSDRFSAERTGGSVSTLTIQRTQQEDSAVYLCASSAGQGRGSSGANVLTFGAGSRLTVL.

This chain links TRBV6-2 or TRBV6-3 with TRBJ1-5, with 11 bases aligning to TRBD1. With 4 bases clipped from V and 7 bases from J, the junction kept 3 bases outside the gene matches. Germline values: CDR1 MNHEY, CDR2 SVGEGT. The CDR3 is 14 amino acids. CDR3 DNA sequence: TGTGCCAGCAGTTGGACAGGGGGCAGACAGCCCCAGCATTTT. Translating gives CASSWTGGRQPQHF.